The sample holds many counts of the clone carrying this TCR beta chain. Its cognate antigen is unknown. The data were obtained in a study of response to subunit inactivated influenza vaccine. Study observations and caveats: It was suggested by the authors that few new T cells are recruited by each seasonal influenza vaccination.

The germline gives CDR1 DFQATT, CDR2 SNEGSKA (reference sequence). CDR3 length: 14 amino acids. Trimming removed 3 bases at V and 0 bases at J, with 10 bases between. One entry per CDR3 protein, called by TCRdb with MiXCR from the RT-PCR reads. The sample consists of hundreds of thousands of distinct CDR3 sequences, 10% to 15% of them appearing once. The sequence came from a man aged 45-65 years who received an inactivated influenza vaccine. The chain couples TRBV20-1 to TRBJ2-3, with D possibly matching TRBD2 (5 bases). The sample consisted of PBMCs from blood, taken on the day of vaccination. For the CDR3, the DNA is TGCAGTGCTAGGGCGGGCGCTAGCACAGATACGCAGTATTTT. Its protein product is CSARAGASTDTQYF.